This T cell receptor beta chain was found in a study of cytomegalovirus exposure and HLA in healthy donors. The PCR had 60 Vbeta and 13 Jbeta primers. Measured with immunoSEQ multiplex PCR; TCRdb has only the in-frame clones, and not every one. The sample holds fewer than 90,000 clones, less than 80% seen once. Findings and caveats of the study: It was only CMV serostatus that was available as immune exposure information.

As for this clone: The antigen is not known.

Trimming took off 6 bases at V and 8 bases at J, with 17 bases between the two ends. Per the germline V gene, CDR1 is MNHEY and CDR2 is SVGAGI. The CDR3 spans 15 residues. The clonotype originates from a male donor in good health and CMV-seronegative. The rearrangement joins TRBV6-5 to TRBJ1-6; D is perhaps TRBD1 (6 bases). Sequenced input: PBMCs. The CDR3 spells CASRPQGRVDSPLHF. The CDR3 DNA reads TGTGCCAGCAGACCACAGGGTAGGGTGGATTCACCCCTCCACTTT.